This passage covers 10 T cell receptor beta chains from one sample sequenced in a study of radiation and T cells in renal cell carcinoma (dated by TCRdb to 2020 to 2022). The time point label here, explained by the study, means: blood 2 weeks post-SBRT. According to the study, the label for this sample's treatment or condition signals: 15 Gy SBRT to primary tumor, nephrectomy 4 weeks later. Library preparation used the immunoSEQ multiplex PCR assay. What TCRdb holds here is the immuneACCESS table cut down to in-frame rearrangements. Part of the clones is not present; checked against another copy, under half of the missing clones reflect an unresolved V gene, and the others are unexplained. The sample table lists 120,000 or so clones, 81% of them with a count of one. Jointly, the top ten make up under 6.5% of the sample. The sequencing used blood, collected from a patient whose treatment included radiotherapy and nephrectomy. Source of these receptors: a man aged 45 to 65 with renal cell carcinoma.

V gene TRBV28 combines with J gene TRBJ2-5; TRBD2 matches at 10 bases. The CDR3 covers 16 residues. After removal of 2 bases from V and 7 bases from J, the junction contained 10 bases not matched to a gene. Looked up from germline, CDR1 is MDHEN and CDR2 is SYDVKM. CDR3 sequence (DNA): TGTGCCAGCAGTTTAGACCTAGCGGGAGTGGATCGGACCCAGTACTTC. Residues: CASSLDLAGVDRTQYF.

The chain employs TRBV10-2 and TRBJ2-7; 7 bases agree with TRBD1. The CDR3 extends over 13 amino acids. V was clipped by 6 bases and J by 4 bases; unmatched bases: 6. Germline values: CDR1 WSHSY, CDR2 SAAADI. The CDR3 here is CASRARTGYEQYF. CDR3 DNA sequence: TGCGCCAGCAGAGCACGGACAGGTTACGAGCAGTACTTC.

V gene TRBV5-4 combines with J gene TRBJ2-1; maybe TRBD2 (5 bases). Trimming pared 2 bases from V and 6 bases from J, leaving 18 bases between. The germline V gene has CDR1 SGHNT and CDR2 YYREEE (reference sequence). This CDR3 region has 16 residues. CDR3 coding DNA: TGTGCCAGCAGCTTCGGGTCGGGATCACACTTCAATGAGCAGTTCTTC. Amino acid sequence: CASSFGSGSHFNEQFF.

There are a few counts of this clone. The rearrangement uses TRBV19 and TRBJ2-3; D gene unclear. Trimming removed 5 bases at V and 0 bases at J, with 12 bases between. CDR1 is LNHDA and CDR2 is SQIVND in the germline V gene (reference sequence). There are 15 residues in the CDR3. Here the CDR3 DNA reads TGTGCCAGTAGTGAAACAGATTATAGCACAGATACGCAGTATTTT. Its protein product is CASSETDYSTDTQYF.

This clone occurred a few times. The CDR3 bases are TGCGCCAGCAGTGAGCGAGAGCTTTCCGCAACTAATGAAAAACTGTTTTTT. It translates to CASSERELSATNEKLFF. The chain joins TRBV10-2 to TRBJ1-4; unclear D gene. CDR3 length equals 17 residues. V lost 2 bases to trimming and J lost 0 bases, with 13 bases between them. Germline CDR1 WSHSY, CDR2 SAAADI.

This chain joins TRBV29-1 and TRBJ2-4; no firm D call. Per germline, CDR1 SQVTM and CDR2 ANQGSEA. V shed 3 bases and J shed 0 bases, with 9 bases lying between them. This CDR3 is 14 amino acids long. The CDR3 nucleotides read TGCAGCGTTGAGGAGATTCTAGCCAAAAACATTCAGTACTTC. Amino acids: CSVEEILAKNIQYF.

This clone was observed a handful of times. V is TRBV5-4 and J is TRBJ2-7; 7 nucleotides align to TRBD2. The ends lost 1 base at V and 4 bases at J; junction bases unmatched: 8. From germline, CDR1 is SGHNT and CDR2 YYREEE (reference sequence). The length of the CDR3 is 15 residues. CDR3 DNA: TGTGCCAGCAGCTTGACCAGCGGGGCCAGTTACGAGCAGTACTTC. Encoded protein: CASSLTSGASYEQYF.

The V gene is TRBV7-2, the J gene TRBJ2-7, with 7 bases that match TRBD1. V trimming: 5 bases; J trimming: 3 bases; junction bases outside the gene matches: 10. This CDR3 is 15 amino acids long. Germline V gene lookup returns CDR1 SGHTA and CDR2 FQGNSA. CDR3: CASSPDRRLNYEQYF. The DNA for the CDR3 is TGTGCCAGCAGCCCGGACAGGCGACTAAACTACGAGCAGTACTTC.

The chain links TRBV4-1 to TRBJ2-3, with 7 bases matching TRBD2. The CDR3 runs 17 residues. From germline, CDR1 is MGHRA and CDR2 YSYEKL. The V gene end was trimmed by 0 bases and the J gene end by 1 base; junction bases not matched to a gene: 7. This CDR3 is CASSQEPAGPRTDTQYF. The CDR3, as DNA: TGCGCCAGCAGCCAAGAGCCAGCGGGGCCCCGCACAGATACGCAGTATTTT.

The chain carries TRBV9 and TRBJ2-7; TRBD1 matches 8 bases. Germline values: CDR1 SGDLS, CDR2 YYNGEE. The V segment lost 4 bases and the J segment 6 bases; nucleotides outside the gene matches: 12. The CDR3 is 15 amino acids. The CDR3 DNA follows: TGTGCCAGCAGCCCCCGGGACAGGACCGCTGTCGAGCAGTACTTC. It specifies CASSPRDRTAVEQYF.